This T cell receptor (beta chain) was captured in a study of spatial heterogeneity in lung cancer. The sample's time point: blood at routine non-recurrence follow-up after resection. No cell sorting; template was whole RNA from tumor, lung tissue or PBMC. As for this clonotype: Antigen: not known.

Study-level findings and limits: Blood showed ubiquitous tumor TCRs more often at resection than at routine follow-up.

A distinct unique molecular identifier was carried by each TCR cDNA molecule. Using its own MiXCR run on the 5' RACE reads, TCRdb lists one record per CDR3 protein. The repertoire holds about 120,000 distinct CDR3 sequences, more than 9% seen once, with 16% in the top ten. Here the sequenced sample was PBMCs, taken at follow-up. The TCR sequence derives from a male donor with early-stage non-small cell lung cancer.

The CDR3 coding sequence is TGCAGCGTTTACGGGGGGGAGGCGAACAATGAGCAGTTCTTC. Translation: CSVYGGEANNEQFF. This sequence joins TRBV29-1 and TRBJ2-1; 8 nucleotides align to TRBD2. J lost 5 bases, V lost 5 bases, and 8 bases had no gene match. Germline values: CDR1 SQVTM, CDR2 ANQGSEA. The CDR3 length is 14 residues.